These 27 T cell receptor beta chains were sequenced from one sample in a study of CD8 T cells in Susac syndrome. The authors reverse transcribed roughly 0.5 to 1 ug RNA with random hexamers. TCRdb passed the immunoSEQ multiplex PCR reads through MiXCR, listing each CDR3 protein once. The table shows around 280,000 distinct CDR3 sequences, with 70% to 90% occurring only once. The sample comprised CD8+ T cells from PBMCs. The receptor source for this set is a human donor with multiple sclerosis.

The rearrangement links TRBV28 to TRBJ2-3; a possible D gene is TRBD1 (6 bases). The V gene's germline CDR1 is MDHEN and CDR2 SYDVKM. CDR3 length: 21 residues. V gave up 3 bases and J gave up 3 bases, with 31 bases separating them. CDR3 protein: CASSFPSSSRWGTGTTDTQYF. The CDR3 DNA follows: TGTGCCAGCAGTTTTCCGTCCTCATCTCGTTGGGGGACGGGGACAACAGATACGCAGTATTTT.

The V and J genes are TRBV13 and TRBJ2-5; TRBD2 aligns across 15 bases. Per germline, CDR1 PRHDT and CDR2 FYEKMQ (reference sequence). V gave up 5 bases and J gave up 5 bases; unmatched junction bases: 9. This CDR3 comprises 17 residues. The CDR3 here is CASSAWGTSGRSETQYF. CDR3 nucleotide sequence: TGTGCCAGCAGCGCGTGGGGGACTAGCGGGAGGAGTGAGACCCAGTACTTC.

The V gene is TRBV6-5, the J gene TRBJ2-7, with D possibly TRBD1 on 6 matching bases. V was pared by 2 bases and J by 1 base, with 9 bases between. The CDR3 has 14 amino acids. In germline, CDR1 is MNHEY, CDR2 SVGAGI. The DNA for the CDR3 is TGTGCCAGCAGTTACGACAGGCATTCCTACGAGCAGTACTTC. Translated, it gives CASSYDRHSYEQYF.

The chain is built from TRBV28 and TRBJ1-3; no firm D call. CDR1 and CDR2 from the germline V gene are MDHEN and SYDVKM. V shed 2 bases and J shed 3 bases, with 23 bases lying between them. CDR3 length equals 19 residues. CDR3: CASSLLGLFEIGFGNTIYF. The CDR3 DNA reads TGTGCCAGCAGTTTACTCGGACTCTTCGAGATCGGGTTTGGAAACACCATATATTTT.

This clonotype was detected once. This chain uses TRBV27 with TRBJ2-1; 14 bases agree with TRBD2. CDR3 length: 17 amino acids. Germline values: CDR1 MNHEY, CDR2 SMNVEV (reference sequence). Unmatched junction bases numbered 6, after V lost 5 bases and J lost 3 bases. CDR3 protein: CASSPGTSGSGYNEQFF. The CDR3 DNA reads TGTGCCAGCAGTCCCGGGACTAGCGGGAGTGGCTACAATGAGCAGTTCTTC.

CDR3 sequence: CASSLTRDTQYF. Written as DNA, the CDR3 is TGTGCCAGCAGCTTAACCCGAGATACGCAGTATTTT. The chain joins TRBV7-8 to TRBJ2-3; D unresolved. CDR3 length: 12 amino acids. Trimming removed 2 bases at V and 5 bases at J, with 5 bases between. CDR1 is SGHVS, CDR2 FQNEAQ, per germline.

The chain's CDR3 is CASSLEGAGQPQHF. CDR3 sequence (DNA): TGTGCCAGCAGCTTGGAGGGGGCAGGCCAGCCCCAGCATTTT. The chain uses TRBV7-9 and TRBJ1-5; 7 bases match TRBD1. CDR1 and CDR2 from the germline V gene are SEHNR and FQNEAQ (reference sequence). The ends lost 3 bases at V and 7 bases at J; junction bases unmatched: 6. This CDR3 comprises 14 residues.

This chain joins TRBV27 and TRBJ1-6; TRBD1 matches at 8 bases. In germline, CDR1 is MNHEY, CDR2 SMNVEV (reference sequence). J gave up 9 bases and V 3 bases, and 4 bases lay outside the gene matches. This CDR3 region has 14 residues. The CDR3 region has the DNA TGTGCCAGCAGTTTTAGACAGGGGAGTTCACCCCTCCACTTT. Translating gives CASSFRQGSSPLHF.

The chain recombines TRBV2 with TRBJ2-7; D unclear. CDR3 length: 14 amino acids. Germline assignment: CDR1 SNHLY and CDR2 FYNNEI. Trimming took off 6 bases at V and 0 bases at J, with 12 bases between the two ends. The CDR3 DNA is TGTGCCAGCAGAGGTGGGGTGACCTCCTACGAGCAGTACTTC. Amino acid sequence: CASRGGVTSYEQYF. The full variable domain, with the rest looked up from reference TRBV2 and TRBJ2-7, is EPEVTQTPSHQVTQMGQEVILRCVPISNHLYFYWYRQILGQKVEFLVSFYNNEISEKSEIFDDQFSVERPDGSNFTLKIRSTKLEDSAMYFCASRGGVTSYEQYFGPGTRLTVT.

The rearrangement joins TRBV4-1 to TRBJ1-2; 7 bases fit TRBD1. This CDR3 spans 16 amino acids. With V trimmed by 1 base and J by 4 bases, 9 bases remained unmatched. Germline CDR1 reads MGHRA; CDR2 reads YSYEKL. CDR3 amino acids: CASSQGILQGGYGYTF. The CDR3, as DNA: TGCGCCAGCAGCCAAGGGATCCTCCAGGGGGGCTATGGCTACACCTTC.

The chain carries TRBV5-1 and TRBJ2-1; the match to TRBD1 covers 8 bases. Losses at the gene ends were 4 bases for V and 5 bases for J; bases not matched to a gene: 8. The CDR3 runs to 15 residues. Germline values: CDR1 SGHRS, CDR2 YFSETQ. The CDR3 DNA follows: TGCGCCAGCAGCGATGGACAGGGCACCCACAATGAGCAGTTCTTC. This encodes CASSDGQGTHNEQFF.

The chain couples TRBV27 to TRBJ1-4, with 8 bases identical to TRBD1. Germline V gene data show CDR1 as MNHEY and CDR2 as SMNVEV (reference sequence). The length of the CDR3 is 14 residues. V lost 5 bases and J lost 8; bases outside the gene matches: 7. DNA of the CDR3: TGTGCCAGCAGTATTACAGGGGGTCGAGAAAAACTGTTTTTT. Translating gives CASSITGGREKLFF.

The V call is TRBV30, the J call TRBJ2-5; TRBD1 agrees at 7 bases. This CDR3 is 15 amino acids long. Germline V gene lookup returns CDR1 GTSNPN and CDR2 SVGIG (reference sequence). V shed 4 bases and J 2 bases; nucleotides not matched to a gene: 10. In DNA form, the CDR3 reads TGTGCCTGGATGGGACAGACAGATTATCAAGAGACCCAGTACTTC. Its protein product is CAWMGQTDYQETQYF.

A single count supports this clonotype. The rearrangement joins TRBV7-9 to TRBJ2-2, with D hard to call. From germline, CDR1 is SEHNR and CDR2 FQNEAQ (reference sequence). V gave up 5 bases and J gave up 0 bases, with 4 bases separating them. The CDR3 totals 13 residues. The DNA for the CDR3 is TGTGCCAGCAGCGGCGCGAACACCGGGGAGCTGTTTTTT. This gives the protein CASSGANTGELFF.

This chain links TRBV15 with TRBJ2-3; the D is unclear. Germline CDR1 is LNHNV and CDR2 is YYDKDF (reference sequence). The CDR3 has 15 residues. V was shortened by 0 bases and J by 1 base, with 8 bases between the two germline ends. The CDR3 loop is CATSRDSGGTDTQYF. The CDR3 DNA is TGTGCCACCAGCAGAGATTCTGGGGGCACAGATACGCAGTATTTT. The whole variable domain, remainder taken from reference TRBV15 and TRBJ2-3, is DAMVIQNPRYQVTQFGKPVTLSCSQTLNHNVMYWYQQKSSQAPKLLFHYYDKDFNNEADTPDNFQSRRPNTSFCFLDIRSPGLGDTAMYLCATSRDSGGTDTQYFGPGTRLTVL.

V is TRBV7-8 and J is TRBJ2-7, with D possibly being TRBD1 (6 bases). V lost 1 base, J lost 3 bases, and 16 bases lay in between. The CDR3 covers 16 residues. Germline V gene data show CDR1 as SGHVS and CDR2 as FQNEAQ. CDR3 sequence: CASSLGRARGRYEQYF. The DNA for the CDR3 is TGTGCCAGCAGCTTAGGTCGGGCCAGGGGACGCTACGAGCAGTACTTC. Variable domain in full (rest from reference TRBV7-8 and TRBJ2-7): GAGVSQSPRYKVAKRGQDVALRCDPISGHVSLFWYQQALGQGPEFLTYFQNEAQLDKSGLPSDRFFAERPEGSVSTLKIQRTQQEDSAVYLCASSLGRARGRYEQYFGPGTRLTVT.

In DNA form, the CDR3 reads TGTGCCAGTAGTCCGTACAGGGGGTACGAGCAGTACTTC. This codes for CASSPYRGYEQYF. The chain has TRBV19 and TRBJ2-7, with 8 bases aligning to TRBD1. Germline CDR1 reads LNHDA; CDR2 reads SQIVND (reference sequence). The CDR3 contains 13 residues. V lost 5 bases to trimming and J lost 4 bases; unmatched junction nucleotides: 4.

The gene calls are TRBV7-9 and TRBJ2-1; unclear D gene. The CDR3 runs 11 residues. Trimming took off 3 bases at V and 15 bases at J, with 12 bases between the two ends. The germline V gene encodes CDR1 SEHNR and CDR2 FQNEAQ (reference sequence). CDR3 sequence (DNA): TGTGCCAGCAGCTTCGACCCGAAGTTGTTCTTC. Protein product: CASSFDPKLFF.

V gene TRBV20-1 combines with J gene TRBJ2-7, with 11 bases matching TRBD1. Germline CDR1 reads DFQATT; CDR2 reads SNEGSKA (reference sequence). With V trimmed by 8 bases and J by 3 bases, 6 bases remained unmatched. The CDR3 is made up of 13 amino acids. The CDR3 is CSSSGQGVYEQYF. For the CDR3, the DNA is TGCAGTTCCTCGGGACAGGGGGTCTACGAGCAGTACTTC.

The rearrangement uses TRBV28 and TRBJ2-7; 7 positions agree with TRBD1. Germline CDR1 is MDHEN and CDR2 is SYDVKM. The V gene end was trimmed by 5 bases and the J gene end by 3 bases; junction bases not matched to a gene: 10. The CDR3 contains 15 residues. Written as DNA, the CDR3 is TGTGCCAGCAGTCCCCCCCGACAGGGTGGCTACGAGCAGTACTTC. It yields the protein CASSPPRQGGYEQYF.

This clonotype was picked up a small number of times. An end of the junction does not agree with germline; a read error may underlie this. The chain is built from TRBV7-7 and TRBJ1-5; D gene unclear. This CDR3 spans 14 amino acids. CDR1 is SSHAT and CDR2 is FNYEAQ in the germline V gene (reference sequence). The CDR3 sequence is CASSLGLGNQPQHF. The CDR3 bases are TGTGCTAGCAGCTTAGGACTCGGGAATCAGCCCCAGCATTTT.

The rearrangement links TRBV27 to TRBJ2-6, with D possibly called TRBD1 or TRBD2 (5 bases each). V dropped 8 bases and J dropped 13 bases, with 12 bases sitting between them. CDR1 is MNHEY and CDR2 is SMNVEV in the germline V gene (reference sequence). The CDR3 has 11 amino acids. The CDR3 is CASGLGRVLTF. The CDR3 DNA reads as TGTGCCAGCGGCCTGGGACGGGTCCTGACTTTC.

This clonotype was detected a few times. The CDR3 is CAWSGGSLRIYEQYF. The CDR3 DNA follows: TGTGCCTGGAGCGGGGGGTCTTTGCGGATCTACGAGCAGTACTTC. This chain uses TRBV30 with TRBJ2-7; TRBD2 agrees at 7 bases. V dropped 3 bases and J dropped 3; count of bases not matched to a gene: 11. This CDR3 has 15 residues. Germline CDR1 reads GTSNPN; CDR2 reads SVGIG (reference sequence).

CDR3 coding DNA: TGTGCCAGTAGTTTTCTCTTTTTGGGAATCGACTATGGCTACACCTTC. Translating it yields CASSFLFLGIDYGYTF. This chain links TRBV19 with TRBJ1-2, with unresolved D. CDR3 length: 16 residues. Germline V gene data show CDR1 as LNHDA and CDR2 as SQIVND (reference sequence). V shed 5 bases and J shed 3 bases, with 19 bases lying between them.

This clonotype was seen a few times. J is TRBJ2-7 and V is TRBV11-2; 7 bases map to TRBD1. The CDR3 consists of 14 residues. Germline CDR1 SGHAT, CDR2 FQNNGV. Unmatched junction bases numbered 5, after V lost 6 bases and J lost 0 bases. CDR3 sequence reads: CASRTGTASYEQYF. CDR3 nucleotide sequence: TGTGCCAGCAGAACCGGGACAGCCTCCTACGAGCAGTACTTC.

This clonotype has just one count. In nucleotides, the CDR3 is TGTGCCAGCAGTTTCCCCTCCGGGCAAAGTTCCTACAATGAGCAGTTCTTC. This codes for CASSFPSGQSSYNEQFF. The chain has TRBV28 and TRBJ2-1; D gene unclear. Germline CDR1 MDHEN, CDR2 SYDVKM. This CDR3 comprises 17 residues. Between the trimmed V and J ends, which lost 3 bases and 1 base, there was a span of 16 bases.

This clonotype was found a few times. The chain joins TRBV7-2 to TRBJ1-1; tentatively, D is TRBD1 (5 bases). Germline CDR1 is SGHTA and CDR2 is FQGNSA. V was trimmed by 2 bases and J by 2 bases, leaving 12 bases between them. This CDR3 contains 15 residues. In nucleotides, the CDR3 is TGTGCCAGCAGCTTACGGTCGGGGGTTAACACTGAAGCTTTCTTT. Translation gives CASSLRSGVNTEAFF.